The 8 T cell receptor beta chains below come from one sample, sequenced in a study of T-cell memory formation after mild COVID-19. TCRdb analysed the 5' RACE reads with MiXCR anew, one entry per CDR3 protein. The top ten clones hold 7% to 9% of a sample with a few hundred thousand distinct CDR3 sequences, about 20% of them seen once. The sequencing sample was made of PBMCs or a T cell subset sorted from them (not recorded which). All receptors come from an adult woman who had mild COVID-19 (a few samples of this study predate the infection). Cell type and time point are not known.

The genes are TRBV5-6 and TRBJ2-6; D ambiguous. Germline CDR1 and CDR2: SGHDT and YYEEEE. Trimming took 2 bases from V and 2 from J, leaving 5 bases between them. There are 14 residues in the CDR3. The CDR3 DNA reads as TGTGCCAGCAGCTTCGGAACTGGGGCCAACGTCCTGACTTTC. It yields the protein CASSFGTGANVLTF.

The chain uses TRBV7-2 and TRBJ1-5; D call uncertain. With 5 bases removed from V and 1 base from J, the gap between germline ends came to 15 bases. This CDR3 spans 16 amino acids. CDR1 is SGHTA and CDR2 is FQGNSA in the germline V gene. CDR3 sequence (DNA): TGTGCCAGCAGCGCCGGGCCCGGGATAAGCAATCAGCCCCAGCATTTT. Protein sequence: CASSAGPGISNQPQHF.

Only a few counts were recorded for this clonotype. This rearrangement joins TRBV12-3 or TRBV12-4 to TRBJ1-1, with D tentatively TRBD1 (5 bases). This CDR3 is 14 amino acids long. Trimming pared 5 bases from V and 3 bases from J, leaving 13 bases between. CDR3 sequence reads: CASSPLGRYTEAFF. CDR3 sequence (DNA): TGTGCCAGCAGTCCCCTGGGACGGTACACTGAAGCTTTCTTT.

V is TRBV7-8 and J is TRBJ2-7, with no clear D. V shed 0 bases and J shed 4 bases, with 13 bases lying between them. CDR1 is SGHVS and CDR2 is FQNEAQ in the germline V gene. The CDR3 runs to 15 residues. CDR3 DNA: TGTGCCAGCAGCTTAGCTGGACCAGGCCAATACGAGCAGTACTTC. The encoded protein is CASSLAGPGQYEQYF.

This chain joins TRBV7-8 and TRBJ2-3; 10 positions agree with TRBD2. The trim removed 1 base at V and 2 bases at J, leaving 6 bases unmatched. The CDR3 is made up of 17 amino acids. Germline V CDR1 and CDR2: SGHVS, FQNEAQ. CDR3 amino acids: CASSLGAGGDDTDTQYF. The CDR3 DNA reads as TGTGCCAGCAGCTTAGGAGCGGGGGGGGACGACACAGATACGCAGTATTTT.

This clonotype was found a few times. The chain couples TRBV5-1 to TRBJ2-3, with 10 bases aligning to TRBD2. This CDR3 has 12 amino acids. Trimming at V came to 4 bases and at J to 10 bases, leaving 3 bases not matched to a gene. CDR1 and CDR2 (germline): SGHRS, YFSETQ. The CDR3 loop is CASSPAGGPQYF. The CDR3 nucleotides are TGCGCCAGCAGCCCAGCGGGGGGGCCGCAGTATTTT. The complete variable domain, with remaining parts taken from reference TRBV5-1 and TRBJ2-3, reads KAGVTQTPRYLIKTRGQQVTLSCSPISGHRSVSWYQQTPGQGLQFLFEYFSETQRNKGNFPGRFSGRQFSNSRSEMNVSTLELGDSALYLCASSPAGGPQYFGPGTRLTVL.

This clonotype was observed a few times. The chain employs TRBV15 and TRBJ2-7, with 13 bases aligning to TRBD2. V was clipped by 4 bases and J by 6 bases; unmatched bases: 3. Germline CDR1 reads LNHNV; CDR2 reads YYDKDF (reference sequence). The CDR3 is 14 residues long. The CDR3 DNA sequence: TGTGCCACCAGCACCCGGACTAGCGGGAGCGAGCAGTACTTC. Its translation: CATSTRTSGSEQYF.

The rearrangement uses TRBV6-4 and TRBJ1-5; D is unclear. With 3 bases removed from V and 5 bases from J, the gap between germline ends came to 11 bases. CDR3 size: 14 residues. Germline CDR1 reads MRHNA; CDR2 reads SNTAGT. The DNA for the CDR3 is TGTGCCAGCAGTGAGGAGGCAGGACATCAGCCCCAGCATTTT. It yields the protein CASSEEAGHQPQHF.